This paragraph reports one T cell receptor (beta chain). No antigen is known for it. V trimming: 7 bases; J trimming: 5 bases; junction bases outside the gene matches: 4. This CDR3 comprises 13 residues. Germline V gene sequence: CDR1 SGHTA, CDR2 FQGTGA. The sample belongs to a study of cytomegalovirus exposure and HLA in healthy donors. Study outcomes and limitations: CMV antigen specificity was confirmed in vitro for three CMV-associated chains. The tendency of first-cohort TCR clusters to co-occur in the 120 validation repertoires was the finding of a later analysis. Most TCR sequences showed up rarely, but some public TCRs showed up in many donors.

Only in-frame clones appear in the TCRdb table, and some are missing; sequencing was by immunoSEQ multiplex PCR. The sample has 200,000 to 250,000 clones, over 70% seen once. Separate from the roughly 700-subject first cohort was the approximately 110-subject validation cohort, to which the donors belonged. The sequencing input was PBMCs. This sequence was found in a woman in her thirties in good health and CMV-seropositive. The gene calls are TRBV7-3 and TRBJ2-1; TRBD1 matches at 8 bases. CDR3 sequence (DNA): TGTGCCAGCAAGGACAGGGTCCACAATGAGCAGTTCTTC. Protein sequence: CASKDRVHNEQFF.